This T cell receptor (beta chain) was documented in a study of blood T cells in healthy people across ages (dated by TCRdb to about 2015). Broadly, across the study: Template switching captured roughly one uniquely barcoded TCR beta cDNA molecule per two T cells in model experiments. The study analyzed two additional independent replicas of 1 million unique cDNA reads from the same blood draw for two donors, one aged 18 to 29 and one aged 80 or older. To avoid experimental bias, donors of different ages were spread randomly across the sequencing lanes. Four age groups were formed from the donors: young (average 16 years), middle-aged (just under 40), aged (about 62) and long-lived (less than 85). The study measured age-related changes in TCR beta repertoire diversity using deep sequencing normalized with unique cDNA molecular identifiers.

Libraries were built with 5' RACE. This sample was sequenced with an Illumina HiSeq 2500. A second about 7 to 11 cycle PCR used a sample-barcoded 5' primer and a J-beta primer mix. Each TCR beta cDNA molecule received a unique molecular identifier from a template-switch 5' adaptor carrying 12 random nucleotides. At least 3 million CDR3-containing paired-end reads were obtained from each sample. First-strand cDNA was synthesized from all RNA with the Mint cDNA synthesis kit, primed by a TRBC-specific oligonucleotide. After uracil-DNA glycosylase treatment, a first 18-cycle PCR used universal primers M1SS and BC2_uni_R on all cDNA. The paper's processing steps were these. For normalization, 1 million high-quality reads, each with a distinct molecular identifier, were randomly selected from each sample. Instead of being binned into consensus sequences, reads that shared molecular identifiers were thrown out. CDR3 identification, clonotype clustering and error correction used MiTCR with a Q25 quality threshold and the strictest error-elimination algorithm. A nonparametric unseen species model with Euler transformation was used to estimate a lower bound on total TCR beta diversity. TCRdb trimmed public reads at Q25 via fastp, called clones via MiXCR and kept in-frame beta chains. Every CDR3 protein is listed once, alongside the most common genes and DNA of its rows. None of the V and J calls come from the authors' own analysis; TCRdb made them. Present in this sample are about 1.7 million distinct CDR3 sequences, about 30% of which were seen just once. Clones ranked in the top ten supply less than 9.5% of the sample.

Via the germline V gene (reference sequence), CDR1 is MNHEY and CDR2 SMNVEV. The CDR3 sequence holds 13 residues, the cysteine and phenylalanine included. CDR3 DNA is the only sequence kept; it has 39 bases, read in frame from the first base. V is reduced by 1 base and J by 4 bases, leaving a spacing of 4 bases between them. The donors were 40 or so Caucasian individuals from Russia, aged roughly 6 to 100 years, who were systemically healthy. Each donor gave about 9.8 milliliters of peripheral blood, drawn into EDTA-treated Vacutainer tubes. Ficoll-Paque density-gradient centrifugation was used to isolate PBMCs, with at least 6.5 million per sample. Trizol reagent was used to extract total RNA from the PBMCs, yielding at least 6 micrograms per sample. Naive CD45RAhigh/CD27high T cell percentages were measured by flow cytometry on a PBMC aliquot from every donor. Study-level results and caveats: Observed TCR beta diversity per million T cells fell roughly linearly with age, and a significant reduction was already apparent by age about 38. The CMV infection status of donors was not known, potentially confounding age-related changes in expanded clonotypes. The percentage of naive T cells measured by flow cytometry correlated strongly with observed TCR beta diversity. Compared with the aged group, the long-lived group had more naive CD4+ T cells, fewer expanded clones and increased TCR diversity, a pattern suggesting age selection. Estimates of total diversity from one million sequenced T cells were regarded as lower bounds and underestimates. Conclusive comparison of naive and antigen-experienced compartments was prevented by the profiling of bulk unsorted PBMCs.

As concerns this clonotype: Its antigen is unknown. No much larger clonotype is one base removed from it; base qualities were not supplied.

This chain joins TRBV27 to TRBJ2-2; no D gene can be assigned with confidence. The receptor's source is a woman aged 25 to 45 in good health. The sequenced sample was blood. This receptor carries the CDR3 CASSLFPTGELFF. The DNA reads as follows: TGTGCCAGCAGTTTATTCCCCACCGGGGAGCTGTTTTTT.